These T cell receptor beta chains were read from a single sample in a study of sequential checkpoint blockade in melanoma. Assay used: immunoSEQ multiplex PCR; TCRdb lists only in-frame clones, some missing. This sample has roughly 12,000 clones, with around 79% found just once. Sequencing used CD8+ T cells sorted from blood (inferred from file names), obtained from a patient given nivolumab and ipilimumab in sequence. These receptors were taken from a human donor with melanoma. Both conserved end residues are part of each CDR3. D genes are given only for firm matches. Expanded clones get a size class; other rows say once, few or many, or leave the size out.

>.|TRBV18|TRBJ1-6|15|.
CASSPIPDTNSPLHF
TGTGCCAGCTCACCGATCCCCGACACTAATTCACCCCTCCACTTT
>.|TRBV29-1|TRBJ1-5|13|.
CSVSPGSNQPQHF
TGCAGCGTTTCCCCAGGAAGCAATCAGCCCCAGCATTTT
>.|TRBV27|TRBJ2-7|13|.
CASKFGDSYEQYF
TGTGCCAGCAAGTTCGGGGACTCCTACGAGCAGTACTTC
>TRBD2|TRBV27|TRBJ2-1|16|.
CASSPIAGGPYNEQFF
TGTGCCAGCAGTCCTATAGCGGGAGGCCCTTACAATGAGCAGTTCTTC
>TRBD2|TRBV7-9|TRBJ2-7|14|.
CASGQPGLAYEQYF
TGTGCCAGCGGCCAACCGGGACTAGCGTACGAGCAGTACTTC
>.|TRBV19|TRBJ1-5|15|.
CASSSGAGANQPQHF
TGTGCCAGTAGTAGTGGGGCAGGTGCCAATCAGCCCCAGCATTTT
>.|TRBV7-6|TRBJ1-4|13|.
CASRSERSEKLFF
TGTGCCAGCAGGTCCGAGCGAAGTGAAAAACTGTTTTTT
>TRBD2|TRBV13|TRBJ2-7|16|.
CASSSTSGGSYYEQYF
TGTGCCAGCAGCTCAACTAGCGGGGGTTCCTACTACGAGCAGTACTTC
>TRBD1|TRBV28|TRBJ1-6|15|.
CASSRETGATGSLHF
TGTGCCAGCAGTCGAGAGACAGGGGCCACCGGGTCCCTCCACTTT
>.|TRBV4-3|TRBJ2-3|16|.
CASSQALAGSTDTQYF
TGCGCCAGCAGCCAAGCGTTGGCAGGCTCAACAGATACGCAGTATTTT
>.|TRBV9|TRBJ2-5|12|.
CASSPGGETQYF
TGTGCCAGCAGCCCCGGGGGAGAGACCCAGTACTTC
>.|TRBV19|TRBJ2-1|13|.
CASSSASYNEQFF
TGTGCCAGTAGTTCCGCGTCCTACAATGAGCAGTTCTTC
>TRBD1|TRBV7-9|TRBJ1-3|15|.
CASRWGQGTGNTIYF
TGTGCCAGCAGGTGGGGACAGGGGACCGGAAACACCATATATTTT
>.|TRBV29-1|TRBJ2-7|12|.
CSVEGQGVEQYF
TGCAGCGTTGAAGGGCAGGGTGTCGAGCAGTACTTC
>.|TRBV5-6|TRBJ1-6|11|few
CASSSGEPLHF
TGTGCCAGCAGCTCGGGGGAACCCCTCCACTTT
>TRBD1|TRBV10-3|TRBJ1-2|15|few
CASSYSTGTAYGYTF
TGTGCCAGCAGTTATTCCACCGGGACAGCATATGGCTACACCTTC
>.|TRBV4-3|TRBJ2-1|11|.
CASSHTDEQFF
TGCGCCAGCAGCCACACTGATGAGCAGTTCTTC
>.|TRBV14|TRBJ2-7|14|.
CASSPPFSPYEQYF
TGTGCCAGCAGCCCCCCGTTTAGTCCATACGAGCAGTACTTC
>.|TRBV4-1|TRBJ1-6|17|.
CASSQVGVGSLNSPLHF
TGCGCCAGCAGCCAAGTGGGAGTAGGTTCCCTCAATTCACCCCTCCACTTT
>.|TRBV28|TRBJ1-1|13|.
CASSSTGPAEAFF
TGTGCCAGCAGTTCAACTGGACCAGCGGAGGCTTTCTTT
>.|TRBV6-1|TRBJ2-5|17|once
CASSERPGGLTQETQYF
TGTGCCAGCAGTGAACGACCGGGGGGCTTGACACAAGAGACCCAGTACTTC
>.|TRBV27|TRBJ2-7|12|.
CASSFDRGEQYF
TGTGCCAGCAGTTTCGATAGGGGGGAGCAGTACTTC
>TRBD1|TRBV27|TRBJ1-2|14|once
CASSFLEGAYGYTF
TGTGCCAGCAGTTTTTTAGAGGGGGCCTATGGCTACACCTTC
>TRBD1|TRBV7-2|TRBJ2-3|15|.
CASSSGTGSTDTQYF
TGTGCCAGCAGCTCAGGGACAGGGAGCACAGATACGCAGTATTTT
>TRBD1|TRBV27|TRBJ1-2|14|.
CASREGPGQGIRTF
TGTGCCAGCAGGGAGGGGCCGGGACAGGGAATACGCACCTTC
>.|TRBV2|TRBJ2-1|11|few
CASDILNEQFF
TGTGCCAGTGACATCCTCAATGAGCAGTTCTTC
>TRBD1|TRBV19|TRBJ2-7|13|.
CASSIGTGVEQYF
TGTGCCAGTAGTATCGGGACAGGGGTAGAGCAGTACTTC